This record looks at one TCR beta chain sequence and its context. The germline V gene encodes CDR1 SGHTA and CDR2 FQGNSA. The length of the CDR3 is 16 residues. V was shortened by 0 bases and J by 6 bases, with 15 bases between the two germline ends. Some clones are missing from TCRdb's copy, which holds only in-frame ones; the method was immunoSEQ multiplex PCR. The table shows roughly 140,000 clones, with approximately 80% occurring only once. The sample belongs to a study of blood T cell repertoires in COVID-19. Study as a whole: Sample material is recorded as cDNA or gDNA derived from T cells, B-cell-depleted T cells, or PBMCs.

Sequencing was carried out using peripheral blood. The chain couples TRBV7-2 to TRBJ2-1; tentatively, D is TRBD2 (6 bases). The receptor comes from a woman in her forties or fifties with acute or convalescent COVID-19. The CDR3 here is CASSLAYGGGANEQFF. The CDR3 DNA follows: TGTGCCAGCAGCTTAGCGTATGGGGGAGGCGCCAATGAGCAGTTCTTC. Drawing the rest from reference TRBV7-2 and TRBJ2-1, the complete variable domain is GAGVSQSPSNKVTEKGKDVELRCDPISGHTALYWYRQSLGQGLEFLIYFQGNSAPDKSGLPSDRFSAERTGGSVSTLTIQRTQQEDSAVYLCASSLAYGGGANEQFFGPGTRLTVL.